A selection of T cell receptor beta chains follows, all from one sample in a study of blood T cell repertoires in COVID-19. Method: immunoSEQ multiplex PCR; TCRdb's copy keeps in-frame clones and lacks some. The sample lists more than 85,000 clones, approximately 80% occurring once. Sequenced: peripheral blood. These receptors all stem from a woman of 80 years or more with active or convalescent COVID-19. CDR3s include the opening cysteine and the closing phenylalanine or tryptophan. A D gene is named only where the DNA matches it firmly. Clone sizes are given selectively: once, few, many, or a class where the clone is expanded.

TRBV29-1	TRBD2	TRBJ2-5	-	CSVVAGEETQYF	TGCAGCGTTGTGGCGGGAGAAGAGACCCAGTACTTC
TRBV28	-	TRBJ1-5	-	CASVPRGGQHNQPQHF	TGTGCCAGCGTCCCAAGGGGTGGACAGCATAATCAGCCCCAGCATTTT
TRBV5-1	-	TRBJ2-5	once	CASSLAPAVQETQYF	TGCGCCAGCAGCTTGGCTCCCGCAGTGCAAGAGACCCAGTACTTC
TRBV6-6	-	TRBJ2-5	-	CASSYSSGTPQETQYF	TGTGCCAGCAGTTACTCTTCGGGAACGCCCCAAGAGACCCAGTACTTC
TRBV3-1/TRBV3-2	-	TRBJ2-7	-	CASSQWEAGEQYF	TGTGCCAGCAGCCAGTGGGAGGCGGGGGAGCAGTACTTC
TRBV7-9	-	TRBJ1-5	-	CASSSTLGLGNQPQHF	TGTGCCAGCAGCTCGACGTTGGGACTAGGGAATCAGCCCCAGCATTTT
TRBV19	-	TRBJ1-1	-	CASSIRVNTEAFF	TGTGCCAGTAGTATTCGCGTGAACACTGAAGCTTTCTTT
TRBV27	TRBD1	TRBJ2-7	-	CASSQFTTGEGEQYF	TGTGCCAGCAGCCAATTTACTACAGGGGAAGGTGAGCAGTACTTC
TRBV6-1	TRBD1	TRBJ1-2	-	CASSEFPGQENAF	TGTGCCAGCAGTGAATTCCCCGGACAGGAAAACGCCTTC
TRBV7-9	TRBD1	TRBJ1-2	once	CASRLGQGGGYGYTF	TGTGCCAGCAGACTTGGACAGGGAGGGGGCTATGGCTACACCTTC
TRBV6-6	-	TRBJ2-1	-	CASSYSAGSYNEQFF	TGTGCCAGCAGTTACTCGGCGGGATCCTACAATGAGCAGTTCTTC
TRBV15	-	TRBJ1-5	many	CATSRDPGGNQPQHF	TGTGCCACCAGCAGAGATCCAGGGGGCAATCAGCCCCAGCATTTT
TRBV21-1	-	TRBJ2-7	-	CASSKWNKSRAGGTYEQYF	TGTGCCAGCAGCAAATGGAACAAATCTCGAGCGGGAGGGACCTACGAGCAGTACTTC
TRBV7-2	-	TRBJ1-5	-	CASSLDSNQVQHF	TGTGCCAGCAGCCTGGACAGCAATCAGGTCCAGCATTTT
TRBV7-3	TRBD2	TRBJ2-5	-	CASSLMPSGGETQYF	TGTGCCAGCAGCTTAATGCCTAGCGGGGGAGAGACCCAGTACTTC
TRBV27	TRBD1	TRBJ2-7	-	CASSLVGTGVPYEQYF	TGTGCCAGCAGTTTGGTAGGGACAGGGGTTCCCTACGAGCAGTACTTC